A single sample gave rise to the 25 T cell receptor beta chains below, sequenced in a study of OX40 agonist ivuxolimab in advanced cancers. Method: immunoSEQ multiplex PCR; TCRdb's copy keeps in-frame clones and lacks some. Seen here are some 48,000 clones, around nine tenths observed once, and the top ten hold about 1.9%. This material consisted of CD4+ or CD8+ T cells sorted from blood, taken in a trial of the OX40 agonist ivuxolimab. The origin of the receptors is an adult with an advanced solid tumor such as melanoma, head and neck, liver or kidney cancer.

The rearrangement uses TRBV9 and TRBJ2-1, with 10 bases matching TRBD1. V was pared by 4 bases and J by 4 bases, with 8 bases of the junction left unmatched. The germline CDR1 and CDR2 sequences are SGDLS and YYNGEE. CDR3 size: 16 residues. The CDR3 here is CASSTSRDRGYNEQFF. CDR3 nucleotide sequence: TGTGCCAGCAGCACAAGCCGGGACAGGGGATACAATGAGCAGTTCTTC.

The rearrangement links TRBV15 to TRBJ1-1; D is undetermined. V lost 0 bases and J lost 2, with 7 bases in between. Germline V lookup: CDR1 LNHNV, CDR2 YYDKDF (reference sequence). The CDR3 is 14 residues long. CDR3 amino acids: CATSRDKGNTEAFF. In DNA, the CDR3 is TGTGCCACCAGCAGAGACAAGGGTAACACTGAAGCTTTCTTT.

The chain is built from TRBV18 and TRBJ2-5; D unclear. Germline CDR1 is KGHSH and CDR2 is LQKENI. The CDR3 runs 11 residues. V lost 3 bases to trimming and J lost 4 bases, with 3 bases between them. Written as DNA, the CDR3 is TGTGCCAGCTCACCCGGAGAGACCCAGTACTTC. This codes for CASSPGETQYF.

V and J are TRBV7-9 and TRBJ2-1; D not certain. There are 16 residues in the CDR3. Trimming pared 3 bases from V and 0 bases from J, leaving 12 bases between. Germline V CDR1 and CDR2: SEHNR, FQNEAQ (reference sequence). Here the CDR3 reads CASSFGPRSSYNEQFF. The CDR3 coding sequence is TGTGCCAGCAGCTTTGGACCGAGGAGCTCCTACAATGAGCAGTTCTTC. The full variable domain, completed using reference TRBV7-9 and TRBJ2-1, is DTGVSQNPRHKITKRGQNVTFRCDPISEHNRLYWYRQTLGQGPEFLTYFQNEAQLEKSRLLSDRFSAERPKGSFSTLEIQRTEQGDSAMYLCASSFGPRSSYNEQFFGPGTRLTVL.

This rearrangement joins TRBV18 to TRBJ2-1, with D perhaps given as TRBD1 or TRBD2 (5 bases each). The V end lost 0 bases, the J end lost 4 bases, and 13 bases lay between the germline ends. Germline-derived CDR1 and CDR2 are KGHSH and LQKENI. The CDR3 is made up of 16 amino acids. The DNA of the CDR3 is TGTGCCAGCTCACCACCGGGGCAGCGGAGTTACAATGAGCAGTTCTTC. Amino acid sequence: CASSPPGQRSYNEQFF. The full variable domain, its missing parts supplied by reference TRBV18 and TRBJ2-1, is NAGVMQNPRHLVRRRGQEARLRCSPMKGHSHVYWYRQLPEEGLKFMVYLQKENIIDESGMPKERFSAEFPKEGPSILRIQQVVRGDSAAYFCASSPPGQRSYNEQFFGPGTRLTVL.

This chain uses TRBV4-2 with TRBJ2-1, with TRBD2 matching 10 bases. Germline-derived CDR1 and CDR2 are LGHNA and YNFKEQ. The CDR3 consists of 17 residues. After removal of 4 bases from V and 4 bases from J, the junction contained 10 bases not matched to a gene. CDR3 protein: CASSLGQGAGGYNEQFF. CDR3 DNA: TGTGCCAGCAGCCTGGGTCAGGGAGCGGGAGGGTACAATGAGCAGTTCTTC.

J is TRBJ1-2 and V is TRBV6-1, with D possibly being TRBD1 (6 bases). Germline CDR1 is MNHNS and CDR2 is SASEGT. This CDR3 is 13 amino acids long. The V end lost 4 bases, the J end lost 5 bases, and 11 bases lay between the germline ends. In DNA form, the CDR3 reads TGTGCCAGCAGTGTACAGGGAGGATATGGCTACACCTTC. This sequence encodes CASSVQGGYGYTF.

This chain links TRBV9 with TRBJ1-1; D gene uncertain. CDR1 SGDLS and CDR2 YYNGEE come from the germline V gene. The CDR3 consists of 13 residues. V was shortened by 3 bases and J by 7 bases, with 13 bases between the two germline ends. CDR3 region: CASSALSLGEAFF. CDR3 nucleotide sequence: TGTGCCAGCAGCGCTCTTTCGCTGGGTGAAGCTTTCTTT.

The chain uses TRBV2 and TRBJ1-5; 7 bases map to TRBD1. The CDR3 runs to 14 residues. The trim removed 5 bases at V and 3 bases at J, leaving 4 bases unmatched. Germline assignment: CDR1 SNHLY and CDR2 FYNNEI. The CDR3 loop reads CASSWDSSNQPQHF. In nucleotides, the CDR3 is TGTGCCAGCAGTTGGGACAGTTCCAATCAGCCCCAGCATTTT.

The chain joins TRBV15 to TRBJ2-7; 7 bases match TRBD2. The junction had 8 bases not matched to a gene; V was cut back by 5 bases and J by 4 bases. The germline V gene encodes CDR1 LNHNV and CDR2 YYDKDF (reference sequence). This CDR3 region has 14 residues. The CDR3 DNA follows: TGTGCCACCAGCCGTGGACTAGGGCCGTACGAGCAGTACTTC. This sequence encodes CATSRGLGPYEQYF. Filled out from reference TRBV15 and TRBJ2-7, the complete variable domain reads DAMVIQNPRYQVTQFGKPVTLSCSQTLNHNVMYWYQQKSSQAPKLLFHYYDKDFNNEADTPDNFQSRRPNTSFCFLDIRSPGLGDTAMYLCATSRGLGPYEQYFGPGTRLTVT.

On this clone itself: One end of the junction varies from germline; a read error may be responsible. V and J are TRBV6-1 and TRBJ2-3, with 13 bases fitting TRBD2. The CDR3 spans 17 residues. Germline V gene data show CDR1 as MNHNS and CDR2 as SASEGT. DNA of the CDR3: TGTGCCATCAGTGAGTCGACTAGCGGGAGGAGCACAGATACGCAGTATTTT. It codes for CAISESTSGRSTDTQYF.

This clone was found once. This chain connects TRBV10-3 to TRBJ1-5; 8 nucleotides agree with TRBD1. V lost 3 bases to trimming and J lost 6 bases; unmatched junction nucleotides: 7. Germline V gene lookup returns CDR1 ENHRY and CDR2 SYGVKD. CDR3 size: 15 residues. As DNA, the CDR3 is TGTGCCATCAGTGAAGGCCAGGGGGCGAGTCAGCCCCAGCATTTT. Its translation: CAISEGQGASQPQHF.

The CDR3: CASSQGDGMNTEAFF. DNA for the CDR3: TGTGCCAGCAGCCAAGGGGACGGGATGAACACTGAAGCTTTCTTT. V usage is TRBV11-3 and J usage is TRBJ1-1; tentatively, D is TRBD1 (5 bases). The CDR3 consists of 15 residues. V dropped 5 bases and J dropped 0 bases, with 13 bases sitting between them. The germline gives CDR1 SGHNT, CDR2 YENEEA.

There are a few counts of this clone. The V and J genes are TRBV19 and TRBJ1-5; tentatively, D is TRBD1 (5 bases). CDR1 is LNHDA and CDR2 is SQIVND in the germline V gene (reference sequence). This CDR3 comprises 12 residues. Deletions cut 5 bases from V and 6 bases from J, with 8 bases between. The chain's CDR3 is CASSPRGQPQHF. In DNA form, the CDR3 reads TGTGCCAGTAGTCCGAGGGGTCAGCCCCAGCATTTT.

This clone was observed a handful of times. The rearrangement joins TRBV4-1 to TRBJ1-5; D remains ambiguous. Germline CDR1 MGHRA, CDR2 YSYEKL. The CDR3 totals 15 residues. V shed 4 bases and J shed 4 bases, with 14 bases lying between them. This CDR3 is CASSLEGLGNQPQHF. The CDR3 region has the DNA TGCGCCAGCAGCCTAGAGGGTCTCGGGAATCAGCCCCAGCATTTT.

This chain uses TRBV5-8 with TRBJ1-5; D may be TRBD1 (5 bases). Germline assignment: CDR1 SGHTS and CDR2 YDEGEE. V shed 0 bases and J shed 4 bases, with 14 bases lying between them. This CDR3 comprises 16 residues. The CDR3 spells CASSLVSTGGNQPQHF. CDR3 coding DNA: TGTGCCAGCAGCTTGGTGAGCACAGGTGGGAATCAGCCCCAGCATTTT. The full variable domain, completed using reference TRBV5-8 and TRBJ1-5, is EAGVTQSPTHLIKTRGQQATLRCSPISGHTSVYWYQQALGLGLQFLLWYDEGEERNRGNFPPRFSGRQFPNYSSELNVNALELEDSALYLCASSLVSTGGNQPQHFGDGTRLSIL.

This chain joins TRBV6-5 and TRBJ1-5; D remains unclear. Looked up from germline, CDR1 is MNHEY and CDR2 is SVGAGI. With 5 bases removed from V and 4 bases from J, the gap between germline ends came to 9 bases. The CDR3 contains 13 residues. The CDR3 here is CASSTQSNQPQHF. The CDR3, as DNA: TGTGCCAGCAGTACACAGAGTAATCAGCCCCAGCATTTT.

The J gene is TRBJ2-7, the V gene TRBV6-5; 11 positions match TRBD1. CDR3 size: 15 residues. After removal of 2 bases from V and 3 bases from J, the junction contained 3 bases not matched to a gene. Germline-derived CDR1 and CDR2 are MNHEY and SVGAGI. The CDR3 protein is CASSYGGTGGYEQYF. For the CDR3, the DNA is TGTGCCAGCAGTTACGGGGGGACAGGGGGCTACGAGCAGTACTTC.

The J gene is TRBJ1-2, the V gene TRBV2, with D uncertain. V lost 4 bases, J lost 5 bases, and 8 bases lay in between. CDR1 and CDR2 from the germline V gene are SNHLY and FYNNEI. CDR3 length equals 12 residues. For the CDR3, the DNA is TGTGCCAGCAGTGCCCGGGAATATGGCTACACCTTC. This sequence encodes CASSAREYGYTF.

CDR3 amino acids: CASSKTSGIYHEQFF. CDR3 nucleotide sequence: TGTGCCAGCAGTAAAACTAGCGGGATTTACCATGAGCAGTTCTTC. The chain links TRBV27 to TRBJ2-1, with 10 bases fitting TRBD2. Looked up from germline, CDR1 is MNHEY and CDR2 is SMNVEV (reference sequence). CDR3 size: 15 residues. Trimming took 5 bases from V and 8 from J; bases not matched to a gene: 9.

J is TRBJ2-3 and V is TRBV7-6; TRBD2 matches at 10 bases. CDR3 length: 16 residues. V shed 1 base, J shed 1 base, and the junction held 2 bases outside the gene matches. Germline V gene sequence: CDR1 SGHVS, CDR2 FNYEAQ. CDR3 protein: CASSLVGTSGTDTQYF. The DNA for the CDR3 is TGTGCCAGCAGCTTAGTCGGGACTAGCGGCACAGATACGCAGTATTTT.

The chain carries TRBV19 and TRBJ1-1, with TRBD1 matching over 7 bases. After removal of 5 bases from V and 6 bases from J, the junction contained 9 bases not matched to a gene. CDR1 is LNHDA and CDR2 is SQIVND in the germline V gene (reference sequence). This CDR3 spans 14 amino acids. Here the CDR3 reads CASSPVDRTPEAFF. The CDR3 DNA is TGTGCCAGTAGTCCGGTGGACAGGACCCCTGAAGCTTTCTTT.

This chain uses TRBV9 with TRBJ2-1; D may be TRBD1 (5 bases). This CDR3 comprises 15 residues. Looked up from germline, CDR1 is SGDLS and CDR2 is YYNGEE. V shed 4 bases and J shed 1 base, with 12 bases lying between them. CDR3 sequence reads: CASSPRTLSYNEQFF. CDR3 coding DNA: TGTGCCAGCAGCCCACGGACACTTTCCTACAATGAGCAGTTCTTC.

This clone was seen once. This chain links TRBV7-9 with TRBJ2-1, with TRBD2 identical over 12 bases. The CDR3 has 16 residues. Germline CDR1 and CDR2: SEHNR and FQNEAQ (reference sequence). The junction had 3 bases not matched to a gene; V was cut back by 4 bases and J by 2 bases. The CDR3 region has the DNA TGTGCCAGCAGCTCCCTAGCGGGGGGGCCCTACAATGAGCAGTTCTTC. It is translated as CASSSLAGGPYNEQFF.

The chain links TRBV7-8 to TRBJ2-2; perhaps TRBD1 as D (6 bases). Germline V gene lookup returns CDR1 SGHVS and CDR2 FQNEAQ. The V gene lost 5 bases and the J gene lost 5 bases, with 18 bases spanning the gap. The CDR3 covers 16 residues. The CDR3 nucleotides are TGTGCCAGCAGCACCCAACAGGGTTGGGGGACCGGGGAGCTGTTTTTT. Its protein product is CASSTQQGWGTGELFF.